Given below is one T cell receptor (beta chain) in context. As yet, its antigen is unknown. The data were produced by immunoSEQ multiplex PCR, yet TCRdb's version contains in-frame clones alone and is incomplete. The sample has tens of thousands of clones; around 73% are singletons. This sample was taken from a study of T cells after posttransplantation cyclophosphamide. Germline values: CDR1 MDHEN, CDR2 SYDVKM. This CDR3 comprises 14 residues. J lost 3 bases, V lost 6 bases, and 8 bases had no gene match. Findings of the study overall: TRB clonality was highly associated with recipient CMV seropositivity and reactivation. Blood and skin or GI T cell repertoires showed limited TRB overlap.

This TCR was recovered from a woman in her sixties in good health, CMV-negative, and a related stem cell transplant donor. Sequencing used memory CD4+ T cells sorted from PBMCs. The chain recombines TRBV28 with TRBJ2-7; 7 bases align to TRBD1. CDR3 region: CASSQPGTDYEQYF. CDR3 in DNA: TGTGCCAGCAGCCAACCCGGGACAGACTACGAGCAGTACTTC.